What follows are 31 T cell receptor beta chains derived from one specimen sequenced in a study of T cells in Graves' hyperthyroidism and ophthalmopathy. Researchers amplified the TCR beta CDR3 regions from RNA transcripts. With the HTBI primer set, the TCR CDR3 went through a first round of RT-PCR. From the multiplex PCR reads, TCRdb called clonotypes with MiXCR, one entry per CDR3 protein. The sample shows some 360,000 distinct CDR3 sequences, 15% to 20% of them seen only once. The sample taken for sequencing was blood. The receptors here all came from a middle-aged woman with Graves' ophthalmopathy.

This clonotype was detected many times. This sequence joins TRBV6-5 and TRBJ1-1; D is undetermined. Germline V CDR1 and CDR2: MNHEY, SVGAGI. This CDR3 has 13 residues. The V end lost 8 bases, the J end lost 0 bases, and 10 bases lay between the germline ends. CDR3 nucleotide sequence: TGTGCCAGCGAGGACGGGCTGAACACTGAAGCTTTCTTT. Its translation is CASEDGLNTEAFF.

The table lists this clonotype with many counts. The genes are TRBV7-2 and TRBJ2-7; D might be TRBD1 (6 bases). Trimming removed 6 bases from V and 0 bases from J, with 6 bases in between. This CDR3 region has 12 residues. Germline CDR1 reads SGHTA; CDR2 reads FQGNSA. The CDR3 coding sequence is TGTGCCAGCAGGACAGGCTCCTACGAGCAGTACTTC. Its translation: CASRTGSYEQYF.

This clonotype has a count of ten or more. The rearrangement joins TRBV7-8 to TRBJ1-5, with 7 bases matching TRBD1. Germline assignment: CDR1 SGHVS and CDR2 FQNEAQ. The trim removed 1 base at V and 8 bases at J, leaving 8 bases unmatched. The CDR3 contains 15 residues. This chain's CDR3 is CASSLERGGLKPQHF. In DNA form, the CDR3 reads TGTGCCAGCAGCTTAGAAAGAGGGGGCTTAAAGCCCCAGCATTTT.

This clonotype occurred a few times. J is TRBJ2-5 and V is TRBV6-5, with 9 nucleotides matching TRBD2. Germline-derived CDR1 and CDR2 are MNHEY and SVGAGI. V lost 2 bases, J lost 4 bases, and 5 bases stayed unmatched. This CDR3 spans 15 amino acids. Here the CDR3 reads CASSYPSSGTETQYF. The CDR3 DNA sequence: TGTGCCAGCAGTTACCCGTCTAGCGGGACAGAGACCCAGTACTTC.

This clonotype has only a few counts. The rearrangement uses TRBV11-2 and TRBJ2-5; possibly TRBD1 or TRBD2 for D (7 bases each). The CDR3 covers 15 residues. The V gene lost 4 bases and the J gene lost 4 bases, with 16 bases spanning the gap. Germline loops: CDR1 SGHAT, CDR2 FQNNGV. The CDR3 loop reads CASSSAQGGGETQYF. For the CDR3, the DNA is TGTGCCAGCAGCTCAGCCCAGGGGGGGGGAGAGACCCAGTACTTC.

The V call is TRBV7-2, the J call TRBJ2-7; 10 positions agree with TRBD2. V lost 9 bases and J lost 3; bases outside the gene matches: 5. CDR1 and CDR2 from the germline V gene are SGHTA and FQGNSA. CDR3 size: 13 residues. The CDR3 loop is CASKRLAGYEQYF. The CDR3 DNA reads TGTGCCAGTAAGCGACTAGCGGGCTACGAGCAGTACTTC.

The sample holds many counts of this clonotype. The J gene is TRBJ2-7, the V gene TRBV28; D possibly uses TRBD1 or TRBD2 (5 bases each). V was pared by 8 bases and J by 0 bases, with 8 bases between. The CDR3 is 12 residues long. Germline V CDR1 and CDR2: MDHEN, SYDVKM. CDR3 amino acids: CASWGPSYEQYF. The CDR3 DNA follows: TGTGCCAGCTGGGGACCCTCCTACGAGCAGTACTTC.

This clonotype was seen repeatedly, ten times or more. This chain joins TRBV9 and TRBJ1-1; TRBD1 might be the D (5 bases). With 2 bases removed from V and 4 bases from J, the gap between germline ends came to 18 bases. Germline V gene data show CDR1 as SGDLS and CDR2 as YYNGEE. The length of the CDR3 is 16 residues. The CDR3: CASSVGHAGESTEAFF. Written as DNA, the CDR3 is TGTGCCAGCAGCGTCGGACACGCAGGCGAGAGCACTGAAGCTTTCTTT.

This clonotype occurred many times. This rearrangement joins TRBV6-5 to TRBJ1-1; D possibly corresponds to TRBD1 (5 bases). This CDR3 has 15 amino acids. From germline, CDR1 is MNHEY and CDR2 SVGAGI. Trimming stripped 0 bases from V and 5 bases from J, with 13 bases between. This CDR3 is CASSYSAQASTEAFF. CDR3 nucleotides: TGTGCCAGCAGTTACTCGGCACAGGCCTCGACTGAAGCTTTCTTT.

At least ten counts were recorded for this clonotype. J is TRBJ1-5 and V is TRBV28, with D tentatively TRBD1 (5 bases). The CDR3 is made up of 15 amino acids. Germline V gene data show CDR1 as MDHEN and CDR2 as SYDVKM. V shed 6 bases and J shed 3 bases, with 15 bases lying between them. CDR3: CASSPTGTDNQPQHF. The DNA of the CDR3 is TGTGCCAGCAGCCCTACCGGGACGGACAATCAGCCCCAGCATTTT.

This clonotype showed up many times. V gene TRBV19 combines with J gene TRBJ1-2, with D possibly matching TRBD1 (5 bases). The V end lost 7 bases, the J end lost 4 bases, and 10 bases lay between the germline ends. This CDR3 comprises 12 residues. The V gene's germline CDR1 is LNHDA and CDR2 SQIVND (reference sequence). The CDR3 sequence: CASMGGSYGYTF. Here the CDR3 DNA reads TGTGCCAGTATGGGGGGGAGCTATGGCTACACCTTC.

CDR3 in amino acids: CASRTGGAPIYEQYF. The DNA of the CDR3 is TGTGCCAGCAGAACAGGGGGCGCTCCGATCTACGAGCAGTACTTC. This sequence joins TRBV6-5 and TRBJ2-7; the match to TRBD1 covers 9 bases. V trimming: 6 bases; J trimming: 3 bases; junction bases outside the gene matches: 9. The CDR3 runs 15 residues. Germline V lookup: CDR1 MNHEY, CDR2 SVGAGI.

This clonotype was detected many times. This chain links TRBV12-3 or TRBV12-4 with TRBJ2-5; D unclear. The CDR3 spans 13 residues. V was clipped by 2 bases and J by 2 bases, with 6 bases between them. The CDR3 DNA sequence: TGTGCCAGCAGTTTATGGTCTCAAGAGACCCAGTACTTC. Protein: CASSLWSQETQYF.

The table lists this clonotype with a few counts. The chain has TRBV7-2 and TRBJ2-7; D is unclear. The CDR3 consists of 12 residues. Trimming took 5 bases from V and 7 from J, leaving 12 bases between them. The germline V gene encodes CDR1 SGHTA and CDR2 FQGNSA. The CDR3 sequence: CASSPDGWEQYF. The CDR3 coding sequence is TGTGCCAGCAGCCCTGACGGATGGGAGCAGTACTTC.

CDR3 residues: CAWSPGTANTEAFF. The CDR3 DNA reads TGTGCCTGGAGTCCCGGGACAGCGAACACTGAAGCTTTCTTT. The chain carries TRBV30 and TRBJ1-1, with 7 bases aligning to TRBD1. Looked up from germline, CDR1 is GTSNPN and CDR2 is SVGIG (reference sequence). The CDR3 runs 14 residues. J lost 1 base, V lost 2 bases, and 4 bases had no gene match.

This clonotype appeared many times. This chain uses TRBV20-1 with TRBJ1-5; TRBD1 matches 7 bases. J was trimmed by 0 bases and V by 3 bases; bases with no gene match: 5. Germline assignment: CDR1 DFQATT and CDR2 SNEGSKA (reference sequence). The CDR3 loop spans 15 amino acids. The CDR3 DNA sequence: TGCAGTGCTAGCCCGACAGGGATTAGCAATCAGCCCCAGCATTTT. Its translation: CSASPTGISNQPQHF.

This clonotype was counted ten times or more. J is TRBJ2-7 and V is TRBV6-2 or TRBV6-3; 9 bases align to TRBD2. This CDR3 region has 13 residues. Trimming took 8 bases from V and 3 from J; bases not matched to a gene: 5. The germline gives CDR1 MNHEY, CDR2 SVGEGT. As DNA, the CDR3 is TGTGCCAGCGGGCTAGCGGGAAACTACGAGCAGTACTTC. The encoded protein is CASGLAGNYEQYF.

At least ten counts were recorded for this clonotype. The CDR3 loop reads CASSEGQGDGYTF. Written as DNA, the CDR3 is TGTGCCAGCAGCGAGGGACAGGGTGATGGCTACACCTTC. The rearrangement uses TRBV7-9 and TRBJ1-2, with 9 bases lining up with TRBD1. The CDR3 covers 13 residues. CDR1 and CDR2 (germline): SEHNR, FQNEAQ (reference sequence). The V segment lost 5 bases and the J segment 6 bases; nucleotides outside the gene matches: 4.

This clonotype was observed at least ten times. CDR3 sequence reads: CASSLEGLAPFEQYF. The CDR3 nucleotides are TGCGCCAGCAGCTTGGAAGGACTAGCCCCCTTCGAGCAGTACTTC. The chain has TRBV5-1 and TRBJ2-7, with 8 bases matching TRBD2. The CDR3 loop spans 15 amino acids. Germline V lookup: CDR1 SGHRS, CDR2 YFSETQ. Germline trimming cut 0 bases from V and 6 bases from J; bases unmatched to any gene: 8.

This chain connects TRBV20-1 to TRBJ1-6; the D is unclear. The V end lost 1 base, the J end lost 7 bases, and 11 bases lay between the germline ends. This CDR3 spans 14 amino acids. Germline assignment: CDR1 DFQATT and CDR2 SNEGSKA (reference sequence). The CDR3 protein is CSARVDARNSPLHF. In DNA, the CDR3 is TGCAGTGCTAGAGTCGACGCCCGGAATTCACCCCTCCACTTT.

Ten or more counts support this clonotype. This chain links TRBV20-1 with TRBJ1-5; D is unresolved. The germline V gene encodes CDR1 DFQATT and CDR2 SNEGSKA (reference sequence). Trimming cost V 0 bases and J 1 base, with 7 bases left between them. The CDR3 spans 14 residues. The chain's CDR3 is CSAREGGSNQPQHF. The CDR3 coding sequence is TGCAGTGCTAGAGAAGGAGGGAGCAATCAGCCCCAGCATTTT.

This clonotype was seen repeatedly, ten times or more. This sequence joins TRBV6-1 and TRBJ1-2; no firm D call. V lost 4 bases to trimming and J lost 1 base, with 7 bases between them. This CDR3 region has 13 residues. Per the germline V gene, CDR1 is MNHNS and CDR2 is SASEGT. The CDR3 region is CASSAWVNYGYTF. In DNA, the CDR3 is TGTGCCAGCAGTGCTTGGGTTAACTATGGCTACACCTTC.

This clonotype was observed at least ten times. The chain uses TRBV28 and TRBJ2-5, with TRBD1 matching over 8 bases. This CDR3 region has 13 residues. V was clipped by 5 bases and J by 3 bases; unmatched bases: 2. Germline-derived CDR1 and CDR2 are MDHEN and SYDVKM. CDR3 DNA: TGTGCCAGCAGTACACAGGGGGAAGAGACCCAGTACTTC. Its protein is CASSTQGEETQYF. The full variable domain, in which reference TRBV28 and TRBJ2-5 provide the parts outside the CDR3, is DVKVTQSSRYLVKRTGEKVFLECVQDMDHENMFWYRQDPGLGLRLIYFSYDVKMKEKGDIPEGYSVSREKKERFSLILESASTNQTSMYLCASSTQGEETQYFGPGTRLLVL.

The rearrangement links TRBV27 to TRBJ1-1; TRBD1 matches 10 bases. Germline CDR1 reads MNHEY; CDR2 reads SMNVEV (reference sequence). The V segment lost 4 bases and the J segment 10 bases; nucleotides outside the gene matches: 9. The CDR3 is 14 amino acids. The CDR3 reads CASSSFPGTGAAFF. In DNA, the CDR3 is TGTGCCAGCAGTTCCTTCCCCGGGACAGGGGCAGCTTTCTTT.

The CDR3 bases are TGTGCCAGCAGTTTAGGCACAGGGACCACTCAGCCCCAGCATTTT. Its protein is CASSLGTGTTQPQHF. This rearrangement joins TRBV28 to TRBJ1-5, with D possibly TRBD1 on 6 matching bases. Trimming took off 2 bases at V and 6 bases at J, with 14 bases between the two ends. CDR1 and CDR2 from the germline V gene are MDHEN and SYDVKM. This CDR3 contains 15 residues.

This clonotype was detected many times. J is TRBJ2-2 and V is TRBV24-1; perhaps TRBD2 as D (5 bases). V was trimmed by 7 bases and J by 4 bases, leaving 15 bases between them. Germline lookup yields CDR1 KGHDR and CDR2 SFDVKD. The CDR3 extends over 15 amino acids. As DNA, the CDR3 is TGTGCCACCAGCGACGGAGGTACCTTCACCGGGGAGCTGTTTTTT. This encodes CATSDGGTFTGELFF.

The sample holds many counts of this clonotype. The V gene is TRBV2, the J gene TRBJ1-2; TRBD1 agrees at 8 bases. With V trimmed by 7 bases and J by 3 bases, 7 bases remained unmatched. Germline V lookup: CDR1 SNHLY, CDR2 FYNNEI. This CDR3 spans 14 amino acids. DNA of the CDR3: TGTGCCAGCAAAAGACCGGGACAGGACTATGGCTACACCTTC. This codes for CASKRPGQDYGYTF.

This clonotype was seen repeatedly, ten times or more. It may be a read error: a sequence one base away is much more abundant. The rearrangement links TRBV24-1 to TRBJ1-2; no reliable D call. This CDR3 is built from 13 residues. V lost 5 bases and J lost 2, with 8 bases in between. Per the germline V gene, CDR1 is KGHDR and CDR2 is SFDVKD. The CDR3 DNA follows: TGTGCCACCAGTGGTGGCGGAAACTATGGCTACACCTTC. Its translation: CATSGGGNYGYTF.

This clonotype was counted ten times or more. The chain employs TRBV18 and TRBJ1-2; tentative D call: TRBD1 (6 bases). V was cut by 5 bases and J by 8 bases, with 12 bases left in between. CDR1 and CDR2 from the germline V gene are KGHSH and LQKENI. The CDR3 runs to 12 residues. For the CDR3, the DNA is TGTGCCAGCTCATTAGACAGGATAGGCTACACCTTC. Translated: CASSLDRIGYTF.

This clonotype turned up a few times. The chain recombines TRBV4-3 with TRBJ2-3; D ambiguous. Trimming cost V 1 base and J 2 bases, with 13 bases left between them. The CDR3 runs 16 residues. Germline loops: CDR1 LGHNA, CDR2 YSLEER. The CDR3 sequence: CASSQGPGVPTDTQYF. CDR3 DNA: TGCGCCAGCAGCCAAGGCCCAGGCGTTCCCACAGATACGCAGTATTTT.

This clonotype was detected many times. CDR3 amino acids: CASSYDPTNTGELFF. The CDR3 DNA reads TGTGCCAGCAGTTACGATCCTACGAACACCGGGGAGCTGTTTTTT. The J gene is TRBJ2-2, the V gene TRBV6-5; the D is unclear. V was pared by 2 bases and J by 0 bases, with 7 bases between. CDR1 and CDR2 (germline): MNHEY, SVGAGI. This CDR3 comprises 15 residues.